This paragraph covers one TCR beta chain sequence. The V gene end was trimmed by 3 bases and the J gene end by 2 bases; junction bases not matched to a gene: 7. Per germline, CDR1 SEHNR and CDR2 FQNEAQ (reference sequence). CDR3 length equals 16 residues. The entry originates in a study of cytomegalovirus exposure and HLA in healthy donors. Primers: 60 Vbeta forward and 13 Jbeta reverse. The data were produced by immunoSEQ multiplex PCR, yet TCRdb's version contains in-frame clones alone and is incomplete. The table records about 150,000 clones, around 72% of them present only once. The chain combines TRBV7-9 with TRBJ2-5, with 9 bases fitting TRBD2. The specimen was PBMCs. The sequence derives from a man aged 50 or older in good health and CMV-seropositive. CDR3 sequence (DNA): TGTGCCAGCAGCTTTCGGCTAGCGGGGACGCAAGAGACCCAGTACTTC. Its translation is CASSFRLAGTQETQYF.